This T cell receptor beta chain was observed in a study of sequential checkpoint blockade in melanoma. Assay used: immunoSEQ multiplex PCR; TCRdb lists only in-frame clones, some missing. The sample carries roughly 30,000 clones, 83% recorded once. The CDR3 length is 13 residues. V lost 8 bases and J lost 0; bases outside the gene matches: 2. Germline V gene data show CDR1 as MRHNA and CDR2 as SNTAGT. Treatment meaning: randomized to nivolumab then ipilimumab (arm A) or the reverse (arm B). From thawed PBMCs, live CD3+CD8+ cells negative for CD19 and CD56 were sorted. Source: CD8+ T cells sorted from blood (inferred from file names), taken from a patient given nivolumab and ipilimumab in sequence. This clonotype originated in a human donor with melanoma. The chain carries TRBV6-4 and TRBJ2-3; TRBD2 aligns across 7 bases. For the CDR3, the DNA is TGTGCCAGCTCGCGGGGGAGCACAGATACGCAGTATTTT. This sequence encodes CASSRGSTDTQYF.